This T cell receptor (beta chain) originates from a study of radiation and T cells in renal cell carcinoma. Findings and limits, study-wide: From baseline, blood top tumor clonotypes peaked at 2 weeks post-radiation. No pretreatment tumor biopsies were available for baseline clonotypes.

Sequenced by immunoSEQ multiplex PCR; TCRdb stores in-frame clones only, minus some. The sample lists roughly 130,000 clones; more than 70% were seen once. The CDR3 is 14 amino acids. The V end was cut by 4 bases, the J end by 4 bases, with 11 bases between. Per germline, CDR1 SGDLS and CDR2 YYNGEE. Points on this clone: Its antigen is undetermined.

Noted time point: blood 2 weeks post-SBRT. Treatment given: 15 Gy SBRT to primary tumor, nephrectomy 4 weeks later. The sample in question was blood, obtained from a patient whose treatment included radiotherapy and nephrectomy. The sequence derives from a woman in her 70s with renal cell carcinoma. The genes are TRBV9 and TRBJ2-2; D remains ambiguous. DNA of the CDR3: TGTGCCAGCAGCCCTTCGAAAGTCACCGGGGAGCTGTTTTTT. Encoded protein: CASSPSKVTGELFF.